The 9 T cell receptor beta chains listed next were all sequenced from one sample in a study of regulatory T cells in long-lasting Graves disease (dated by TCRdb to 2020 to 2023). The label giving this sample's time point can be read as: newly diagnosed GD, antithyroid drugs for less than 3 months. For both TCR sequencing and RNA sequencing, RNA was extracted from PBMCs in TRIzol. Library construction relied on multiplex PCR. Sequencing instrument: Illumina HiSeq 4000. CDR3 regions were amplified by Arm-PCR with iRepertoire HTBI primers to construct TCR beta libraries. TCRdb applied fastp at Q25 and MiXCR to the public reads, then kept only in-frame beta chains. Identical CDR3 proteins give one entry, which carries the most common genes and DNA. The sample table shows fewer than 550,000 distinct CDR3 sequences, and about 15% are seen once. The top ten hold roughly 25% of the sample. The same data also went into a second study, on T cells in Graves' hyperthyroidism and ophthalmopathy.

Source: peripheral blood mononuclear cells (PBMCs), taken at new diagnosis, from a patient treated with antithyroid drugs. The origin of the receptors is a woman in her forties or fifties with Graves disease. Donor details come from another sample of the same person, matched by shared clones.

Ten or more counts support this clonotype. The genes are TRBV2 and TRBJ2-1; TRBD1 aligns across 7 bases. CDR1 SNHLY and CDR2 FYNNEI come from the germline V gene. After removal of 6 bases from V and 2 bases from J, the junction contained 7 bases not matched to a gene. The CDR3 length is 15 residues. This CDR3 reads CASSTRTGAYNEQFF. In nucleotides, the CDR3 is TGTGCCAGCAGCACCCGGACAGGCGCCTACAATGAGCAGTTCTTC.

The chain combines TRBV25-1 with TRBJ1-4, with a weak D call TRBD1 (5 bases). Trimming cost V 1 base and J 6 bases, with 15 bases left between them. Germline CDR1 is MGHDK and CDR2 is SYGVNS. CDR3 length equals 16 residues. The CDR3 sequence is CASSEFNMGPHEKLFF. The DNA for the CDR3 is TGTGCCAGCAGTGAATTCAATATGGGGCCCCATGAAAAACTGTTTTTT.

This clonotype was recorded many times. The CDR3 sequence is CASSPLQGSGYGYTF. Written as DNA, the CDR3 is TGTGCCAGCTCACCGCTACAGGGGAGTGGCTATGGCTACACCTTC. The V call is TRBV18, the J call TRBJ1-2, with 7 bases lining up with TRBD1. CDR3 size: 15 residues. V was clipped by 3 bases and J by 4 bases; unmatched bases: 8. Germline lookup yields CDR1 KGHSH and CDR2 LQKENI.

Of note for this clonotype: A much larger clone sits a single nucleotide away, making a read error possible. The chain is built from TRBV5-1 and TRBJ2-1, with 11 positions matching TRBD2. The CDR3 extends over 17 amino acids. The J segment lost 3 bases and the V segment lost 4 bases, leaving 9 bases of the junction unmatched. Per the germline V gene, CDR1 is SGHRS and CDR2 is YFSETQ. The CDR3 DNA is TGCGCCAGCAGCGACAGAATAGCGGGGGGGAACTACAATGAGCAGTTCTTC. Translated, it gives CASSDRIAGGNYNEQFF.

In its sample, this clonotype was seen many times. The CDR3 reads CASSESGQGKLFF. The CDR3 region has the DNA TGTGCCAGCAGTGAGTCGGGGCAAGGAAAACTGTTTTTT. V gene TRBV2 combines with J gene TRBJ1-4; D possibly corresponds to TRBD1 (5 bases). V was trimmed by 3 bases and J by 10 bases, leaving 12 bases between them. The CDR3 loop spans 13 amino acids. Germline V lookup: CDR1 SNHLY, CDR2 FYNNEI.

The chain joins TRBV5-1 to TRBJ2-2; no reliable D call. Germline-derived CDR1 and CDR2 are SGHRS and YFSETQ. Trimming left V 4 bases short and J 4 bases short, with 8 bases between. This CDR3 comprises 13 residues. Here the CDR3 reads CASSHASTGELFF. CDR3 sequence (DNA): TGCGCCAGCAGCCATGCAAGCACCGGGGAGCTGTTTTTT.

The sample holds a few counts of this clonotype. This CDR3 reads CASLRRSSYEQYF. The CDR3 nucleotides are TGTGCCAGCCTCCGCCGCAGCTCCTACGAGCAGTACTTC. V usage is TRBV5-6 and J usage is TRBJ2-7; D not resolved. The CDR3 sequence is 13 residues long. CDR1 and CDR2 from the germline V gene are SGHDT and YYEEEE. Trimming left V 7 bases short and J 0 bases short, with 11 bases between.

The chain links TRBV2 to TRBJ1-2; D perhaps matches TRBD1 (5 bases). Per germline, CDR1 SNHLY and CDR2 FYNNEI. V was cut by 6 bases and J by 0 bases, with 8 bases left in between. The CDR3 has 13 amino acids. In DNA, the CDR3 is TGTGCCAGCAGCCAGGGAGCTAACTATGGCTACACCTTC. Translating gives CASSQGANYGYTF.

In its sample, this clonotype was seen many times. This CDR3 is CASSVTVDYGYTF. In DNA form, the CDR3 reads TGCGCCAGCAGCGTGACAGTGGACTATGGCTACACCTTC. The V gene is TRBV5-1, the J gene TRBJ1-2; D may be TRBD1 (5 bases). This CDR3 has 13 residues. Germline V CDR1 and CDR2: SGHRS, YFSETQ. Trimming stripped 4 bases from V and 3 bases from J, with 10 bases between.